This T cell receptor beta chain was obtained from a study of vaccination and CD4 T cells after COVID-19. With the Oncomine TCR Beta short-read assay, DNA from cultured CD4+ T cells was sequenced. TCRdb re-called the PCR reads with MiXCR, one entry per CDR3 protein. Among about 23,000 distinct CDR3 sequences listed, roughly 68% were seen once. This clonotype was detected only a few times. The target antigen is unknown. Treatment meaning: approximately nine-day PBMC culture with coronavirus spike peptide pools or control peptides (ViraFEST assay). Trimming took 3 bases from V and 4 from J, leaving 7 bases between them. CDR1 and CDR2 from the germline V gene are LNHDA and SQIVND (reference sequence). The CDR3 spans 13 residues.

The receptor comes from a human donor who received a COVID-19 vaccine. The sequenced sample was CD4+ T cells from blood, cultured in vitro, obtained after SARS-CoV-2 vaccination. The V and J genes are TRBV19 and TRBJ1-5, with D uncertain. The CDR3 DNA sequence: TGTGCCAGTAGTATGGCTTCTAATCAGCCCCAGCATTTT. It is translated as CASSMASNQPQHF.